This T cell receptor (beta chain) appears in the sequencing data of a study of cytomegalovirus exposure and HLA in healthy donors. The PCR ran on 60 Vbeta and 13 Jbeta primers. Profiled with immunoSEQ multiplex PCR; TCRdb holds only in-frame clones, not every one. Counted here are approximately 150,000 clones, roughly 70% occurring once; the ten biggest clones make up 4.5% to 5.5%. Trimming removed 2 bases at V and 10 bases at J, with 11 bases between. The CDR3 contains 12 residues. Per the germline V gene, CDR1 is MNHNS and CDR2 is SASEGT. This clone has a handful of counts. Sample: PBMCs. V usage is TRBV6-1 and J usage is TRBJ1-1; D is unresolved. This clonotype originated in a woman under 30 in good health and CMV-seropositive. DNA of the CDR3: TGTGCCAGCAGTGAAAACAGAATAGGAGCTTTCTTT. Translating gives CASSENRIGAFF.